This entry lists 2 T cell receptor beta chains sequenced from one sample in a study of blood T cell repertoires in COVID-19. The data were produced by immunoSEQ multiplex PCR, yet TCRdb's version contains in-frame clones alone and is incomplete. Altogether 60,000 to 85,000 clones are present, about four fifths being singletons, with the ten largest covering approximately 6%. What was sequenced was peripheral blood. All receptors come from an older woman with acute or convalescent COVID-19.

The sample holds many counts of this clone. CDR3 nucleotide sequence: TGCGCCAGCAGCTTGGACCCCTATGCTGGACTGGGCTACACCTTC. Protein sequence: CASSLDPYAGLGYTF. The V gene is TRBV5-1, the J gene TRBJ1-2; no firm D call. Per the germline V gene, CDR1 is SGHRS and CDR2 is YFSETQ. Trimming pared 0 bases from V and 8 bases from J, leaving 17 bases between. This CDR3 is 15 amino acids long.

Written as DNA, the CDR3 is TGCGCCAGCAGCTTAAGGTCAGCCGCGGGAGATACGCAGTATTTT. Amino acid sequence: CASSLRSAAGDTQYF. V gene TRBV5-1 combines with J gene TRBJ2-3; tentative D call: TRBD2 (5 bases). Deletions cut 2 bases from V and 5 bases from J, with 15 bases between. The CDR3 length is 15 residues. The germline V gene has CDR1 SGHRS and CDR2 YFSETQ.